Listed below are T cell receptor beta chains from one sample, sequenced in a study of OX40 agonist ivuxolimab in advanced cancers. Measured with immunoSEQ multiplex PCR; TCRdb has only the in-frame clones, and not every one. Among some 100,000 clones, about 90% were seen once, and the ten largest hold about 0.73%. The starting material was CD4+ or CD8+ T cells sorted from blood, obtained in a trial of the OX40 agonist ivuxolimab. These TCRs come from an adult with an advanced solid tumor such as melanoma, head and neck, liver or kidney cancer. CDR3s include the opening cysteine and the closing phenylalanine or tryptophan.

>TRBV7-6
CASSLATGSYEQYF
>TRBV10-3
CAIRDALAGVMNEQYF
>TRBV18
CASSLTSGMTYNEQFF
>TRBV6-5
CASKGWLSGANVLTF
>TRBV6-5
CASSPRGFGETQYF
>TRBV27
CASSPTGQGNGQPQHF
>TRBV19
CASKSGTGGFEQYF
>TRBV6-5
CASRKAPTQNTEAFF
>TRBV5-1
CASSFGQGADTIYF
>TRBV28
CASRALPNEQFF
>TRBV18
CASSQRRVETGELFF
>TRBV29-1
CSSRGNTDTQYF
>TRBV6-5
CASSYDRAYEQYF
>TRBV6-5
CASRFRQGNTEAFF
>TRBV5-1
CASSLDTVRGTEAFF
>TRBV11-3
CASSPRPTDTQYF
>TRBV4-2
CASSPAWYSTVAASQETQYF
>TRBV7-9
CASSSPSVNTEAFF
>TRBV7-2
CASSLAGTGEIQYF
>TRBV7-6
CASSLATGGYTEAFF
>TRBV5-5
CASSPPPASGSTDTQYF
>TRBV6-1
CASSVANTGELFF
>TRBV7-7
CASSLWERETQYF
>TRBV7-9
CASSGTASSYEQYF
>TRBV28
CASSEAGTSGSTDTQYF
>TRBV5-1
CASTGDRYGYTF
>TRBV19
CASTRLASGMDGELFF
>TRBV4-3
CASSQGLPNEQYF
>TRBV30
CAWSGTGQVQPQHF
>TRBV6-5
CASSREGRHGYTF
>TRBV7-9
CASSPRTGNIYGYTF
>TRBV7-8
CASSPSRAYFGISYEQYF
>TRBV7-2
CASSSRTGQYQPQHF
>TRBV11-2
CASSRDRGTYEQYF
>TRBV2
CASRLAGTYEQYF
>TRBV18
CASSPPSPGGNYGYTF
>TRBV4-1
CASSQDEAGGRTGELFF
>TRBV27
CASSLSMGQGNEKLFF
>TRBV4-2
CASSQVRGSVETQYF
>TRBV6-5
CASRGRRRGTYEQYF
>TRBV5-1
CASSLYRGAQETQYF
>TRBV7-2
CASSLPGLAGRETQYF